This T cell receptor beta chain was found in a study of tissue T cells after allogeneic stem cell transplantation. Sequencing used immunoSEQ multiplex PCR; TCRdb keeps in-frame clones, though not all of them. The sample comprises about 43,000 clones, just under 95% of which are singletons, and 3.8% rests with the top ten. The sequences come from blood, collected before transplantation. The receptor comes from a woman aged 40 to 75 who later had graft-versus-host disease after an allogeneic stem cell transplant.

CDR3 in amino acids: CASSFGGYQNIQYF. In DNA form, the CDR3 reads TGTGCCAGCAGCTTCGGCGGCTATCAAAACATTCAGTACTTC. V is TRBV5-8 and J is TRBJ2-4, with unresolved D. Germline CDR1 is SGHTS and CDR2 is YDEGEE. The CDR3 covers 14 residues. Trimming cost V 2 bases and J 5 bases, with 11 bases left between them.